These 31 T cell receptor beta chains came from one sample sequenced in a study of T cell responses to AZD1222 COVID-19 vaccine. TCRdb's copy holds only in-frame clones and misses some; the assay was immunoSEQ multiplex PCR. In the table there are tens of thousands of clones, approximately 79% of which are singletons. Sequenced here: peripheral blood, sampled on day 0 of MenACWY control vaccination. These TCRs come from an adult in good health.

The chain has TRBV6-4 and TRBJ2-3, with D unresolved. This CDR3 comprises 13 residues. Per the germline V gene, CDR1 is MRHNA and CDR2 is SNTAGT. Trimming shortened V by 6 bases and J by 4 bases, and 11 bases separated the two germline ends. The CDR3 sequence is CASSQESADTQYF. In DNA form, the CDR3 reads TGTGCCAGCAGCCAAGAGTCGGCAGATACGCAGTATTTT.

A single count supports this clone. For the CDR3, the DNA is TGTGCCAGCAGTGAAGAGAGGTACGAGCAGTACGTC. Its protein is CASSEERYEQYV. V and J are TRBV6-1 and TRBJ2-7, with D hard to call. The germline V and J ends were trimmed by 1 base and 4 bases, with 5 bases remaining between them. The CDR3 sequence is 12 residues long. Germline CDR1 is MNHNS and CDR2 is SASEGT.

The chain employs TRBV5-1 and TRBJ2-5; the D is unclear. CDR1 and CDR2 (germline): SGHRS, YFSETQ. The CDR3 loop spans 15 amino acids. Between the trimmed V and J ends, which lost 2 bases and 2 bases, there was a span of 13 bases. CDR3 sequence reads: CASSFQATTQETQYF. The CDR3 coding sequence is TGCGCCAGCAGCTTCCAGGCGACCACTCAAGAGACCCAGTACTTC.

This clone is labeled as medium-sized. V is TRBV3-1 (or the pseudogene TRBV3-2) and J is TRBJ1-6, with no clear D. V lost 4 bases and J lost 6, with 1 base in between. Germline V gene sequence: CDR1 LGHDT, CDR2 YNNKEL (reference sequence). The CDR3 runs 11 residues. The CDR3 reads CASSPNSPLHF. The CDR3 DNA reads TGTGCCAGCAGCCCTAATTCACCCCTCCACTTT.

This chain links TRBV5-4 with TRBJ2-3; D might be TRBD1 (6 bases). The germline V gene encodes CDR1 SGHNT and CDR2 YYREEE (reference sequence). V lost 0 bases to trimming and J lost 0 bases, with 8 bases between them. The CDR3 runs 15 residues. CDR3 bases: TGTGCCAGCAGCTTGGACCAGGGGAGCACAGATACGCAGTATTTT. This codes for CASSLDQGSTDTQYF.

The chain has TRBV9 and TRBJ1-2; D is unclear. With 5 bases removed from V and 2 bases from J, the gap between germline ends came to 10 bases. The CDR3 covers 13 residues. Germline V gene data show CDR1 as SGDLS and CDR2 as YYNGEE. CDR3 coding DNA: TGTGCCAGCAGAGATACAAGGAACTATGGCTACACCTTC. It specifies CASRDTRNYGYTF.

The V call is TRBV2, the J call TRBJ1-1; perhaps TRBD1 as D (5 bases). V shed 8 bases and J shed 0 bases, with 10 bases lying between them. There are 13 residues in the CDR3. Germline V gives CDR1 SNHLY, CDR2 FYNNEI. The CDR3 region has the DNA TGTGCCAGCGAGACAGACATGAACACTGAAGCTTTCTTT. Translating gives CASETDMNTEAFF.

The chain links TRBV27 to TRBJ2-3, with 8 bases aligning to TRBD2. The trim removed 5 bases at V and 4 bases at J, leaving 5 bases unmatched. The CDR3 totals 14 residues. CDR1 MNHEY and CDR2 SMNVEV come from the germline V gene (reference sequence). The CDR3: CASSLTSVPDTQYF. The CDR3, as DNA: TGTGCCAGCAGTCTGACTAGCGTCCCAGATACGCAGTATTTT.

This chain joins TRBV5-5 and TRBJ2-7; TRBD1 agrees at 11 bases. Germline trimming cut 5 bases from V and 2 bases from J; bases unmatched to any gene: 6. CDR1 and CDR2 from the germline V gene are SGHKS and YYEKEE (reference sequence). The CDR3 has 15 amino acids. DNA of the CDR3: TGTGCCAGCAGTTATCCGGGACAGGGGGCCTACGAGCAGTACTTC. This codes for CASSYPGQGAYEQYF.

The chain recombines TRBV7-9 with TRBJ2-7; TRBD2 agrees at 9 bases. With 5 bases clipped from V and 5 bases from J, the junction kept 7 bases outside the gene matches. CDR3 length: 14 residues. Germline assignment: CDR1 SEHNR and CDR2 FQNEAQ (reference sequence). Written as DNA, the CDR3 is TGTGCCAGCAGCAGGGCGGGAGGGCCAAACGAGCAGTACTTC. This sequence encodes CASSRAGGPNEQYF.

This clone was counted a few times. The chain uses TRBV7-6 and TRBJ1-1; TRBD1 matches at 7 bases. The junction had 4 bases not matched to a gene; V was cut back by 5 bases and J by 4 bases. This CDR3 has 13 residues. From germline, CDR1 is SGHVS and CDR2 FNYEAQ. This chain's CDR3 is CASSVTGVTEAFF. For the CDR3, the DNA is TGTGCCAGCAGCGTAACAGGGGTCACTGAAGCTTTCTTT.

This clone was found a few times. The gene calls are TRBV30 and TRBJ2-3; 15 bases align to TRBD2. After removal of 2 bases from V and 6 bases from J, the junction contained 6 bases not matched to a gene. This CDR3 comprises 16 residues. In germline, CDR1 is GTSNPN, CDR2 SVGIG (reference sequence). CDR3 protein: CAWSFGLAGGLDTQYF. In nucleotides, the CDR3 is TGTGCCTGGAGTTTCGGACTAGCGGGAGGGCTGGATACGCAGTATTTT.

The chain recombines TRBV29-1 with TRBJ2-1, with D possibly being TRBD2 (5 bases). CDR3 size: 11 residues. The germline CDR1 and CDR2 sequences are SQVTM and ANQGSEA. With 6 bases removed from V and 7 bases from J, the gap between germline ends came to 10 bases. The CDR3 DNA reads as TGCAGCGTCCGGGATATTAATGAGCAGTTCTTC. Amino acids: CSVRDINEQFF.

CDR3 DNA: TGCGCCAGCAGCTTGGGGCCGGCCTCCTACGAGCAGTACTTC. As protein: CASSLGPASYEQYF. This chain joins TRBV5-1 and TRBJ2-7; D not certain. The V and J ends lost 0 bases and 0 bases respectively, with 7 bases between them. Germline-derived CDR1 and CDR2 are SGHRS and YFSETQ. The CDR3 loop spans 14 amino acids.

The rearrangement uses TRBV19 and TRBJ2-6; perhaps TRBD2 as D (5 bases). The CDR3 is made up of 16 amino acids. Trimming cost V 6 bases and J 0 bases, with 12 bases left between them. CDR1 and CDR2 (germline): LNHDA, SQIVND (reference sequence). The CDR3 region is CASSRRRDSGANVLTF. In DNA, the CDR3 is TGTGCCAGTAGCCGTCGACGGGACTCTGGGGCCAACGTCCTGACTTTC.

The chain combines TRBV2 with TRBJ2-2; D is ambiguous. The CDR3 is 15 residues long. The germline V and J ends were trimmed by 6 bases and 0 bases, with 11 bases remaining between them. The germline CDR1 and CDR2 sequences are SNHLY and FYNNEI. DNA of the CDR3: TGTGCCAGCAGACGAGTGGCGGCGAACACCGGGGAGCTGTTTTTT. Amino acids: CASRRVAANTGELFF.

This sequence joins TRBV4-2 and TRBJ2-6; a possible D gene is TRBD1 (5 bases). CDR3 size: 16 residues. Between the trimmed V and J ends, which lost 3 bases and 1 base, there was a span of 10 bases. CDR1 is LGHNA, CDR2 YNFKEQ, per germline. CDR3 nucleotide sequence: TGTGCCAGCAGCCAGCAAGGGGATTCTGGGGCCAACGTCCTGACTTTC. As protein: CASSQQGDSGANVLTF.

V is TRBV12-3 or TRBV12-4 and J is TRBJ2-5; D unresolved. The CDR3 has 12 residues. Trimming shortened V by 6 bases and J by 5 bases, and 10 bases separated the two germline ends. This CDR3 is CASSYALETQYF. Written as DNA, the CDR3 is TGTGCCAGCAGCTACGCCCTCGAGACCCAGTACTTC.

The chain joins TRBV30 to TRBJ1-2; D remains unclear. Trimming shortened V by 0 bases and J by 4 bases, and 9 bases separated the two germline ends. The CDR3 covers 13 residues. Germline V gene sequence: CDR1 GTSNPN, CDR2 SVGIG (reference sequence). The CDR3 loop reads CAWSVSGGYGYTF. DNA of the CDR3: TGTGCCTGGAGTGTAAGCGGAGGCTATGGCTACACCTTC.

In this sample, this clone turned up a few times. The V call is TRBV6-4, the J call TRBJ2-3, with 12 nucleotides matching TRBD2. J gave up 4 bases and V 3 bases, and 2 bases lay outside the gene matches. This CDR3 contains 15 residues. From germline, CDR1 is MRHNA and CDR2 SNTAGT. CDR3 protein: CASSEGLAGPDTQYF. The CDR3 DNA sequence: TGTGCCAGCAGTGAAGGACTAGCGGGACCAGATACGCAGTATTTT.

V and J are TRBV6-5 and TRBJ2-2, with 8 bases aligning to TRBD2. This CDR3 spans 15 amino acids. Looked up from germline, CDR1 is MNHEY and CDR2 is SVGAGI. V dropped 10 bases and J dropped 3; count of bases not matched to a gene: 10. This chain's CDR3 is CANRPGGRDTGELFF. The CDR3 DNA reads TGTGCCAACCGCCCGGGGGGGAGGGACACCGGGGAGCTGTTTTTT.

This chain links TRBV9 with TRBJ2-7, with D perhaps assigned TRBD1 or TRBD2 (5 bases each). CDR1 SGDLS and CDR2 YYNGEE come from the germline V gene. V shed 1 base and J shed 5 bases, with 16 bases lying between them. The CDR3 has 15 residues. The DNA for the CDR3 is TGTGCCAGCAGCGTAAGAGGGGACGTAGTCCACGAGCAGTACTTC. This translates into CASSVRGDVVHEQYF.

This chain connects TRBV10-3 to TRBJ2-1; TRBD2 matches at 9 bases. Looked up from germline, CDR1 is ENHRY and CDR2 is SYGVKD. The CDR3 runs 15 residues. V lost 0 bases, J lost 7 bases, and 4 bases stayed unmatched. CDR3 sequence reads: CAISESKRGANEQFF. The CDR3 nucleotides are TGTGCCATCAGTGAGTCGAAGCGGGGGGCGAATGAGCAGTTCTTC.

The chain carries TRBV7-7 and TRBJ2-1; 8 bases align to TRBD1. Germline V gene sequence: CDR1 SSHAT, CDR2 FNYEAQ (reference sequence). The CDR3 has 15 residues. V dropped 3 bases and J dropped 5; count of bases not matched to a gene: 6. The CDR3 is CASSLLGTGNNEQFF. CDR3 DNA sequence: TGTGCCAGCAGCTTGCTTGGGACAGGTAACAATGAGCAGTTCTTC. Together with reference TRBV7-7 and TRBJ2-1, the CDR3 gives the full variable domain: GAGVSQSPRYKVTKRGQDVTLRCDPISSHATLYWYQQALGQGPEFLTYFNYEAQPDKSGLPSDRFSAERPEGSISTLTIQRTEQRDSAMYRCASSLLGTGNNEQFFGPGTRLTVL.

V is TRBV28 and J is TRBJ1-6, with a tentative D call TRBD1 (5 bases). Germline V CDR1 and CDR2: MDHEN, SYDVKM. The V gene lost 10 bases and the J gene lost 9 bases, with 22 bases spanning the gap. The CDR3 length is 15 residues. The CDR3 sequence: CATSVSQGIRSPLHF. The CDR3 DNA follows: TGTGCCACCTCAGTTTCCCAGGGAATTCGTTCACCCCTCCACTTT.

This chain links TRBV12-5 with TRBJ1-4; D might be TRBD1 (6 bases). The CDR3 is 15 residues long. Germline CDR1 is LGHNT and CDR2 is FRNRAP. V was clipped by 6 bases and J by 3 bases, with 14 bases between them. This CDR3 reads CASGSSGASNEKLFF. CDR3 bases: TGTGCTAGTGGCTCTTCAGGGGCCTCTAATGAAAAACTGTTTTTT.

The J gene is TRBJ2-7, the V gene TRBV6-2 or TRBV6-3; D gene ambiguous. CDR3 length equals 16 residues. Germline V CDR1 and CDR2: MNHEY, SVGEGT. Trimming removed 6 bases from V and 0 bases from J, with 18 bases in between. CDR3 region: CASSPLFEFSSYEQYF. The DNA of the CDR3 is TGTGCCAGCAGCCCTCTTTTTGAGTTCAGCTCCTACGAGCAGTACTTC.

The chain is built from TRBV29-1 and TRBJ1-1; 7 bases align to TRBD1. Germline-derived CDR1 and CDR2 are SQVTM and ANQGSEA. V trimming: 4 bases; J trimming: 6 bases; junction bases outside the gene matches: 5. The CDR3 is 12 residues long. CDR3 in amino acids: CSVGWGTAEAFF. The CDR3 DNA reads as TGCAGCGTTGGGTGGGGGACAGCTGAAGCTTTCTTT.

This clone was seen more than once but under ten times. The gene calls are TRBV5-4 and TRBJ2-7, with D perhaps matching TRBD2 (6 bases). Trimming took off 3 bases at V and 1 base at J, with 17 bases between the two ends. The length of the CDR3 is 16 residues. Germline values: CDR1 SGHNT, CDR2 YYREEE (reference sequence). CDR3 bases: TGTGCCAGCAGCTCGGGGAGGCAGATTGGATCCTACGAGCAGTACTTC. Its protein product is CASSSGRQIGSYEQYF. The entire variable domain, with the rest obtained from reference TRBV5-4 and TRBJ2-7, is as follows: ETGVTQSPTHLIKTRGQQVTLRCSSQSGHNTVSWYQQALGQGPQFIFQYYREEENGRGNFPPRFSGLQFPNYSSELNVNALELDDSALYLCASSSGRQIGSYEQYFGPGTRLTVT.

V is TRBV5-4 and J is TRBJ1-3; D ambiguous. Trimming took 4 bases from V and 0 from J, leaving 5 bases between them. The CDR3 is 13 residues long. The germline V gene encodes CDR1 SGHNT and CDR2 YYREEE (reference sequence). This CDR3 is CASSLSSGNTIYF. DNA for the CDR3: TGTGCCAGCAGCCTAAGCTCTGGAAACACCATATATTTT.

The chain uses TRBV28 and TRBJ1-1; D uncertain. The V gene lost 7 bases and the J gene lost 3 bases, with 12 bases spanning the gap. Germline values: CDR1 MDHEN, CDR2 SYDVKM. The CDR3 has 13 amino acids. CDR3 DNA sequence: TGTGCCAGCACCATACAGAGTTACACTGAAGCTTTCTTT. Amino acid sequence: CASTIQSYTEAFF. Complete variable domain (other parts from reference TRBV28 and TRBJ1-1): DVKVTQSSRYLVKRTGEKVFLECVQDMDHENMFWYRQDPGLGLRLIYFSYDVKMKEKGDIPEGYSVSREKKERFSLILESASTNQTSMYLCASTIQSYTEAFFGQGTRLTVV.